The rows below give T cell receptor beta chains drawn from one sample of a study of T-cell reconstitution after alpha-beta-depleted transplantation in children. TCRdb reanalysed the PCR reads using MiXCR and keeps one entry per CDR3 protein. The sample lists some 300,000 distinct CDR3 sequences, around 7.3% occurring once. Sequenced material: peripheral blood, taken 360 days after TCRalphabeta/CD19-depleted stem cell transplant. These receptors were taken from a female patient aged 2-15 years who had a stem cell transplant for Fanconi anemia, so the T cells may come from the graft donor. Each CDR3 is given with its conserved first and last residue. A D gene is named only where the DNA matches it firmly. Size values are once, few and many counts, or a class for expanded clones, and some rows have none.

clone size	V gene	D gene	J gene	CDR3 protein	CDR3 DNA
many	TRBV5-5	TRBD2	TRBJ2-1	CASSAYLAGGSDEQFF	TGTGCCAGCAGCGCCTATCTAGCGGGGGGTAGCGATGAGCAGTTCTTC
many	TRBV20-1	.	TRBJ2-3	CSASSTPTGNTQYF	TGCAGTGCTAGTAGCACCCCTACCGGAAATACGCAGTATTTT
many	TRBV7-8	.	TRBJ2-3	CASSLEPLDTQYF	TGTGCCAGCAGCTTAGAGCCCTTGGATACGCAGTATTTT
few	TRBV7-9	.	TRBJ1-4	CASSYPQGAGNEKLFF	TGTGCCAGCAGCTACCCACAGGGAGCGGGGAATGAAAAACTGTTTTTT
many	TRBV5-1	.	TRBJ1-2	CASSQGYDYGYTF	TGCGCCAGCTCTCAGGGGTACGACTATGGCTACACCTTC
many	TRBV20-1	TRBD2	TRBJ2-3	CSAPRTSGSGTDTQYF	TGCAGTGCGCCTCGGACTAGCGGGAGCGGCACAGATACGCAGTATTTT
.	TRBV19	.	TRBJ1-2	CASSNNYGYTF	TGTGCCAGTAGTAACAACTATGGCTACACCTTC
many	TRBV6-2/TRBV6-3	.	TRBJ2-7	CASSYPGLPYEQYF	TGTGCCAGCAGTTACCCCGGATTACCCTACGAGCAGTACTTC
many	TRBV5-1	.	TRBJ2-5	CASSLEGGEETQYF	TGCGCCAGCAGCTTGGAGGGGGGGGAAGAGACCCAGTACTTC
many	TRBV3-1	.	TRBJ1-1	CASSQRLTGHTEAFF	TGTGCCAGCAGCCAACGCCTAACAGGGCACACTGAAGCTTTCTTT
.	TRBV20-1	.	TRBJ2-2	CSARDLFTGELFF	TGCAGTGCTAGAGATCTCTTCACCGGGGAGCTGTTTTTT
few	TRBV5-6	TRBD1	TRBJ1-2	CASSLTGQGIFYGYTF	TGTGCCAGCAGCTTGACCGGACAGGGCATTTTCTATGGCTACACCTTC
.	TRBV9	.	TRBJ1-6	CASSVESSYNSPLHF	TGTGCCAGCAGCGTTGAAAGCTCCTATAATTCACCCCTCCACTTT
many	TRBV12-3/TRBV12-4	.	TRBJ2-2	CASSPRDNTGELFF	TGTGCCAGCAGTCCCAGGGACAACACCGGGGAGCTGTTTTTT
.	TRBV27	.	TRBJ2-7	CASSPQTRRSYEQYF	TGTGCCAGCAGTCCACAGACTAGACGATCCTACGAGCAGTACTTC
many	TRBV20-1	.	TRBJ2-1	CSAIFRTSNEQFF	TGCAGTGCTATCTTTCGTACGTCCAATGAGCAGTTCTTC
.	TRBV9	.	TRBJ1-1	CASSVPGTGNTEAFF	TGTGCCAGCAGCGTTCCCGGGACGGGGAACACTGAAGCTTTCTTT
many	TRBV4-1	.	TRBJ2-1	CASSQWPMGNEQFF	TGCGCCAGCAGCCAATGGCCTATGGGCAATGAGCAGTTCTTC